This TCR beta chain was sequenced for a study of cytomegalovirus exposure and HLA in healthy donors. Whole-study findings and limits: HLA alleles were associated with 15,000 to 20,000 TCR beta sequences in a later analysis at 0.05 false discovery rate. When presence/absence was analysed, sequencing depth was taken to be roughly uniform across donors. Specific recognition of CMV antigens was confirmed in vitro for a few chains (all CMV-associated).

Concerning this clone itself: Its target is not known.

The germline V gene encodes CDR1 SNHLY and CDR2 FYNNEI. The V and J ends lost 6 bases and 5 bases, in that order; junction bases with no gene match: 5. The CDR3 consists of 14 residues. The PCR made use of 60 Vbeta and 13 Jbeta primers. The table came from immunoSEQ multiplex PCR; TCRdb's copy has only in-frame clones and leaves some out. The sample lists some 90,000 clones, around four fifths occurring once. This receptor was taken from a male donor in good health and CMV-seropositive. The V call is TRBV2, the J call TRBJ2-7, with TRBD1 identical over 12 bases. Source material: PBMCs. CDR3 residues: CASRAGQGANEQYF. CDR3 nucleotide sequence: TGTGCCAGCAGAGCGGGACAGGGGGCAAACGAGCAGTACTTC.